These 3 T cell receptor beta chains originate from one sample sequenced in a study of T cell changes during pregnancy in multiple sclerosis. TCRdb's copy holds only in-frame clones and misses some; the assay was immunoSEQ multiplex PCR. The data contain tens of thousands of clones, roughly 93% of them seen just once; the ten biggest clones take up approximately 1.8%. Material: peripheral blood, obtained after pregnancy. These receptors all stem from a female donor with multiple sclerosis, enrolled in a pregnancy study.

The CDR3 is CASSSGAGDNEQFF. The CDR3 DNA reads TGTGCCAGCAGTTCTGGTGCGGGAGACAATGAGCAGTTCTTC. The chain joins TRBV28 to TRBJ2-1; 7 positions agree with TRBD2. V dropped 4 bases and J dropped 5; count of bases not matched to a gene: 5. The CDR3 covers 14 residues. Germline V gene sequence: CDR1 MDHEN, CDR2 SYDVKM.

This chain links TRBV28 with TRBJ2-1, with 7 positions matching TRBD1. The germline V gene has CDR1 MDHEN and CDR2 SYDVKM. The length of the CDR3 is 16 residues. Trimming took 2 bases from V and 4 from J; bases not matched to a gene: 8. The CDR3 spells CASSLRQGIGYNEQFF. DNA for the CDR3: TGTGCCAGCAGTTTACGACAGGGAATCGGATACAATGAGCAGTTCTTC. Using reference TRBV28 and TRBJ2-1 for the parts outside the CDR3, the full variable domain is DVKVTQSSRYLVKRTGEKVFLECVQDMDHENMFWYRQDPGLGLRLIYFSYDVKMKEKGDIPEGYSVSREKKERFSLILESASTNQTSMYLCASSLRQGIGYNEQFFGPGTRLTVL.

This chain joins TRBV19 and TRBJ1-3; no reliable D call. V lost 1 base, J lost 4 bases, and 17 bases lay in between. The CDR3 length is 17 residues. Germline CDR1 and CDR2: LNHDA and SQIVND (reference sequence). The CDR3 region is CASSIVEPGGFGNTIYF. CDR3 nucleotides: TGTGCCAGTAGTATAGTAGAACCCGGAGGGTTCGGAAACACCATATATTTT.